This T cell receptor beta chain was identified during a study of blood T cells in healthy people across ages. For this clonotype: Its target is not known.

For the second PCR, which ran for roughly 7 to 11 cycles, a sample-barcoded 5' primer and a J-beta primer mix were used. TCRdb re-analysed the 5' RACE reads in MiXCR, keeping a single row per CDR3 protein. Among roughly 900,000 distinct CDR3 sequences listed, around 49% were seen once. Those donating, healthy Caucasian individuals from Russia, were aged roughly 6 to 100. Collection of 9 to 10 milliliters of peripheral blood was performed for each donor. Each sample used at least 6.5 million PBMCs. V shed 1 base and J 4 bases; nucleotides not matched to a gene: 6. CDR1 is SGHTA, CDR2 FQGNSA, per germline. CDR3 length: 15 amino acids. Study outcomes and limitations: Observed TCR beta diversity per million T cells went down as age went up. This fall followed a roughly linear course with age.

The TCR originated in a man aged 25-40 years in good health. The sequenced sample was blood. The rearrangement links TRBV7-2 to TRBJ2-7; 8 bases are a match to TRBD1. The CDR3 here is CASSLEQGARYEQYF. The CDR3 DNA sequence: TGTGCCAGCAGCTTAGAGCAGGGGGCGCGATACGAGCAGTACTTC.